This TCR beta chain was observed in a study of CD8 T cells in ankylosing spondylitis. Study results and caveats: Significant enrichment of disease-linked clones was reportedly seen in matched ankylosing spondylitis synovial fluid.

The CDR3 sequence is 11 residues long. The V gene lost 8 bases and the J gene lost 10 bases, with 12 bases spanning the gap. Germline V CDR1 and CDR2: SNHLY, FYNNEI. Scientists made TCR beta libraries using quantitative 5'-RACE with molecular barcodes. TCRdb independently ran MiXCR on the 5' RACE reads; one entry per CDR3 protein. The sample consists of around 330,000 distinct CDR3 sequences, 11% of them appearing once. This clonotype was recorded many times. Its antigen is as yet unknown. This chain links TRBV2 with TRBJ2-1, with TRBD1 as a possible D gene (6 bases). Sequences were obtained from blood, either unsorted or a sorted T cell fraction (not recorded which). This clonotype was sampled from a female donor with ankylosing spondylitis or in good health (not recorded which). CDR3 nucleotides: TGTGCCAGCGGACAGTGGAGGGAGCAGTTCTTC. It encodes CASGQWREQFF.